These 28 T cell receptor beta chains originate from one sample sequenced in a study of T cells expressing NK-cell markers. TCRdb re-called the 5' RACE reads; one entry per CDR3 protein, DNA not given. The clone table shows roughly 120,000 distinct CDR3 sequences, with the ten largest holding roughly 18%. Sequencing input: blood T cells: a sorted CD56 or NKG2C T cell subset, CD4+ or CD8+ T cells, or bulk PBMC T cells (not recorded which). These receptor sequences come from a woman aged 18-69 years in good health.

The V and J genes are TRBV5-1 and TRBJ2-1; checking the TCRdb D call of TRBD1 is not possible without DNA. Germline CDR1 is SGHRS and CDR2 is YFSETQ. This CDR3 has 15 amino acids. The CDR3 sequence: CASRGAGEAYNEQFF. Full variable domain (rest looked up from reference TRBV5-1 and TRBJ2-1): KAGVTQTPRYLIKTRGQQVTLSCSPISGHRSVSWYQQTPGQGLQFLFEYFSETQRNKGNFPGRFSGRQFSNSRSEMNVSTLELGDSALYLCASRGAGEAYNEQFFGPGTRLTVL.

The rearrangement uses TRBV3-1 and TRBJ2-7; TCRdb reports TRBD2, a call that lacks DNA to check it against. The CDR3 runs 15 residues. CDR1 and CDR2 (germline): LGHDT, YNNKEL (reference sequence). CDR3 sequence reads: CASSQAASATYEQYF.

The V call is TRBV12-3 or TRBV12-4, the J call TRBJ2-5; the D call from TCRdb, TRBD1, cannot be confirmed without DNA. The CDR3 is 15 residues long. This chain's CDR3 is CASSLVGPKWETQYF.

The gene calls are TRBV20-1 and TRBJ2-1; the D gene TCRdb calls, TRBD1, cannot be checked with no DNA. Looked up from germline, CDR1 is DFQATT and CDR2 is SNEGSKA (reference sequence). The CDR3 length is 16 residues. The CDR3 is CSARDGGLGSYNEQFF.

The V and J genes are TRBV19 and TRBJ1-1; TCRdb calls TRBD1, which cannot be checked without DNA. CDR3 size: 12 residues. Germline V gene data show CDR1 as LNHDA and CDR2 as SQIVND (reference sequence). CDR3 loop: CATSTGNTEAFF.

The chain's CDR3 is CASSRTGGYNEQFF. The chain recombines TRBV12-3 or TRBV12-4 with TRBJ2-1; TCRdb's D call of TRBD1 is untestable without DNA. This CDR3 has 14 amino acids.

This chain links TRBV4-2 with TRBJ1-4; TCRdb's D gene call, TRBD1, goes unchecked for lack of DNA. Germline assignment: CDR1 LGHNA and CDR2 YNFKEQ. This CDR3 is 16 amino acids long. This CDR3 is CASSPEAGRGNEKLFF.

The V gene is TRBV6-5, the J gene TRBJ2-1. CDR3 length: 13 residues. Germline CDR1 reads MNHEY; CDR2 reads SVGAGI. The CDR3 loop is CASSYRGFSEQFF.

The chain links TRBV7-9 to TRBJ2-1. Germline V gene data show CDR1 as SEHNR and CDR2 as FQNEAQ (reference sequence). The length of the CDR3 is 12 residues. CDR3 residues: CASSTGLDEQFF. The whole variable domain, filled in from reference TRBV7-9 and TRBJ2-1, reads DTGVSQNPRHKITKRGQNVTFRCDPISEHNRLYWYRQTLGQGPEFLTYFQNEAQLEKSRLLSDRFSAERPKGSFSTLEIQRTEQGDSAMYLCASSTGLDEQFFGPGTRLTVL.

This chain connects TRBV10-3 to TRBJ2-3; without DNA, the TCRdb call of TRBD1 cannot be checked. Germline V lookup: CDR1 ENHRY, CDR2 SYGVKD. The CDR3 has 16 residues. CDR3 in amino acids: CAISEPQGTSTDTQYF.

The rearrangement uses TRBV12-3 or TRBV12-4 and TRBJ2-3; with no DNA, the TCRdb D assignment of TRBD1 cannot be verified. The CDR3 runs 12 residues. The CDR3 sequence is CASTPGEDTQYF.

This chain joins TRBV12-3 or TRBV12-4 and TRBJ2-1; TCRdb's D call of TRBD1 is untestable without DNA. The CDR3 consists of 18 residues. The CDR3 loop reads CASSLPQISGVLYNEQFF.

J is TRBJ2-4 and V is TRBV4-3; TCRdb designates TRBD2, a call that cannot be tested without DNA. The CDR3 runs 16 residues. Germline lookup yields CDR1 LGHNA and CDR2 YSLEER. CDR3 protein: CASSPLAGATKNIQYF.

The J gene is TRBJ1-1, the V gene TRBV7-6. Germline loops: CDR1 SGHVS, CDR2 FNYEAQ. The CDR3 contains 14 residues. This CDR3 is CASSSGLTNTEAFF.

This rearrangement joins TRBV2 to TRBJ2-1. CDR3 size: 13 residues. The germline V gene encodes CDR1 SNHLY and CDR2 FYNNEI. The CDR3 region is CASSGSSYNEQFF.

This chain joins TRBV12-3 or TRBV12-4 and TRBJ2-1. The CDR3 runs 14 residues. This CDR3 is CASSWGSTYNEQFF.

J is TRBJ2-3 and V is TRBV30. The CDR3 covers 12 residues. Germline V CDR1 and CDR2: GTSNPN, SVGIG (reference sequence). The CDR3 is CAWSVLGDTQYF.

CDR3 sequence: CASSSRWGYETQYF. The chain joins TRBV5-6 to TRBJ2-5; absent DNA, TCRdb's TRBD1 call cannot be checked. The CDR3 extends over 14 amino acids. CDR1 and CDR2 from the germline V gene are SGHDT and YYEEEE.

The rearrangement links TRBV5-1 to TRBJ2-1; TCRdb selects TRBD1, and the lack of DNA leaves this call unchecked. CDR1 and CDR2 (germline): SGHRS, YFSETQ. The CDR3 runs to 14 residues. The CDR3 is CASSRGQEYNEQFF.

The genes are TRBV11-2 and TRBJ2-5; TCRdb gives TRBD2 as the D gene, but with no DNA this cannot be confirmed. The CDR3 is 15 amino acids. Germline V gene lookup returns CDR1 SGHAT and CDR2 FQNNGV. This CDR3 reads CASSLSSGGTKTQYF.

The chain uses TRBV11-2 and TRBJ1-5. The CDR3 extends over 15 amino acids. The germline CDR1 and CDR2 sequences are SGHAT and FQNNGV. Here the CDR3 reads CASSLGNRLGQPQHF.

This chain connects TRBV10-2 to TRBJ2-1; the TCRdb D gene call, TRBD1, has no DNA to confirm it. Per the germline V gene, CDR1 is WSHSY and CDR2 is SAAADI. CDR3 length: 13 residues. The CDR3 is CASSDRGKDEQFF.

This chain connects TRBV6-2 or TRBV6-3 to TRBJ2-3; the D call of TRBD2 rests on TCRdb alone, since no DNA is present to check it. This CDR3 contains 20 residues. The germline V gene has CDR1 MNHEY and CDR2 SVGEGT. CDR3: CASSYSELGTSGGNTDTQYF.

This sequence joins TRBV19 and TRBJ2-2; TCRdb's D call of TRBD1 is untestable without DNA. The length of the CDR3 is 18 residues. Germline loops: CDR1 LNHDA, CDR2 SQIVND (reference sequence). The CDR3 spells CASSFAAGRVVMTGELFF.

The V gene is TRBV5-1, the J gene TRBJ2-5; as DNA is missing, the TRBD1 call by TCRdb cannot be tested. Germline V gene sequence: CDR1 SGHRS, CDR2 YFSETQ. The length of the CDR3 is 15 residues. The CDR3 loop is CASSLDRGRKETQYF.

The rearrangement uses TRBV6-2 or TRBV6-3 and TRBJ1-3; with no DNA, the TCRdb D assignment of TRBD1 cannot be verified. Germline V lookup: CDR1 MNHEY, CDR2 SVGEGT. This CDR3 has 15 residues. CDR3 sequence: CASSRDAGDGNTIYF.

The chain combines TRBV7-9 with TRBJ2-3; TCRdb's D call of TRBD2 is untestable without DNA. CDR1 SEHNR and CDR2 FQNEAQ come from the germline V gene (reference sequence). The CDR3 is made up of 15 amino acids. The CDR3 protein is CASSLVGGLTDTQYF. The whole variable domain, remainder taken from reference TRBV7-9 and TRBJ2-3, is DTGVSQNPRHKITKRGQNVTFRCDPISEHNRLYWYRQTLGQGPEFLTYFQNEAQLEKSRLLSDRFSAERPKGSFSTLEIQRTEQGDSAMYLCASSLVGGLTDTQYFGPGTRLTVL.

The gene calls are TRBV30 and TRBJ2-1. The CDR3 sequence is 13 residues long. CDR1 is GTSNPN and CDR2 is SVGIG in the germline V gene (reference sequence). The CDR3 loop reads CAWSVDRINEQFF.